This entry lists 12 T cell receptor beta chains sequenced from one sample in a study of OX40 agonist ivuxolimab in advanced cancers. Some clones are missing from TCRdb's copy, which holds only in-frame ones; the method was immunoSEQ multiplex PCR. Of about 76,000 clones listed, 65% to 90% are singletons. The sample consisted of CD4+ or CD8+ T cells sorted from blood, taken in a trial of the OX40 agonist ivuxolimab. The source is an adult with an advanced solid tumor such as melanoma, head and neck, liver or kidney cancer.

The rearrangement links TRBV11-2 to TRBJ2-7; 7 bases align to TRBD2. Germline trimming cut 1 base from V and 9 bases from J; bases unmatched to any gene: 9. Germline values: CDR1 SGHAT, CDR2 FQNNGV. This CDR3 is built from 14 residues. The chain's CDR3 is CASSLVRTSGRQYF. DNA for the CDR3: TGTGCCAGCAGCTTAGTTAGGACTAGTGGAAGGCAGTACTTC.

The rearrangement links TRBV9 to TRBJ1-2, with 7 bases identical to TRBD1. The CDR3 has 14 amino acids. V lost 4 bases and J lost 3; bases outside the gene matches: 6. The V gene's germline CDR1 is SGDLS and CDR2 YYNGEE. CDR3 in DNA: TGTGCCAGCAGCCCACCGACAGGGCACTATGGCTACACCTTC. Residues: CASSPPTGHYGYTF.

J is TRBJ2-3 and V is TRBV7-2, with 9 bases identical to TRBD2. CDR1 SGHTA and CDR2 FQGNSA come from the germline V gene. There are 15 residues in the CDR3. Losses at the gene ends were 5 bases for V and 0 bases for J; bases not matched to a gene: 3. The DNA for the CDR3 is TGTGCCAGCAGCCCCACTAGCGGGAGCACAGATACGCAGTATTTT. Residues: CASSPTSGSTDTQYF. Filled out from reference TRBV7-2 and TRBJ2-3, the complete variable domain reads GAGVSQSPSNKVTEKGKDVELRCDPISGHTALYWYRQSLGQGLEFLIYFQGNSAPDKSGLPSDRFSAERTGGSVSTLTIQRTQQEDSAVYLCASSPTSGSTDTQYFGPGTRLTVL.

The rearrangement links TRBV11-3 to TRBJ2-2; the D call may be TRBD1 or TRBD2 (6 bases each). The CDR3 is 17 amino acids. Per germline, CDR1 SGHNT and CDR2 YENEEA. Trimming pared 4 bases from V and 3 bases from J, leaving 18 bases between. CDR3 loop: CASSSPRGTKDTGELFF. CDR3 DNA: TGTGCCAGCAGCTCCCCCCGGGGGACAAAAGACACCGGGGAGCTGTTTTTT. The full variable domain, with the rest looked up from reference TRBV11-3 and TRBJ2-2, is EAGVVQSPRYKIIEKKQPVAFWCNPISGHNTLYWYLQNLGQGPELLIRYENEEAVDDSQLPKDRFSAERLKGVDSTLKIQPAELGDSAVYLCASSSPRGTKDTGELFFGEGSRLTVL.

DNA for the CDR3: TGTGCCATCAGTGAGTCGATTGGTCAGCCCCAGCATTTT. Translation: CAISESIGQPQHF. The rearrangement links TRBV10-3 to TRBJ1-5; D gene ambiguous. Germline CDR1 and CDR2: ENHRY and SYGVKD. The V and J ends lost 0 bases and 6 bases respectively, with 6 bases between them. The CDR3 has 13 amino acids.

CDR3 protein: CASSLVSAGSYRGEKTF. DNA for the CDR3: TGTGCCAGCAGCTTAGTTTCGGCAGGATCCTACCGGGGGGAAAAAACCTTC. The chain uses TRBV7-2 and TRBJ1-2; D might be TRBD1 (5 bases). V lost 1 base to trimming and J lost 14 bases, with 29 bases between them. The length of the CDR3 is 17 residues. Looked up from germline, CDR1 is SGHTA and CDR2 is FQGNSA.

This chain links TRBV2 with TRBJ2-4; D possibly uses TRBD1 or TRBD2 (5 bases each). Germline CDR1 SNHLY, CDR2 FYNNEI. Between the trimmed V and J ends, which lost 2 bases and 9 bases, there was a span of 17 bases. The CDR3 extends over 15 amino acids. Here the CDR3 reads CASSETGPPRGIQYF. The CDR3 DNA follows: TGTGCCAGCAGTGAAACGGGACCGCCAAGAGGCATTCAGTACTTC.

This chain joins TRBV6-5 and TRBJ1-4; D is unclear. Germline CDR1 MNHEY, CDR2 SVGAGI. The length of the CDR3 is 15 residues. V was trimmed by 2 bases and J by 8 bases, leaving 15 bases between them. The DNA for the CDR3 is TGTGCCAGCAGTTACGAAGGCCAGGTTGGGGAAAAACTGTTTTTT. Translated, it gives CASSYEGQVGEKLFF.

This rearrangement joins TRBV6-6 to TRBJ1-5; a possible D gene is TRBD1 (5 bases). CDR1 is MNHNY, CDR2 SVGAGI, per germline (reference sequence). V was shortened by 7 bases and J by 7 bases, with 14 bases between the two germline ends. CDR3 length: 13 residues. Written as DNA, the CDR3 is TGTGCCAGCACCAAACAGGAGATGCAGCCCCAGCATTTT. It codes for CASTKQEMQPQHF.

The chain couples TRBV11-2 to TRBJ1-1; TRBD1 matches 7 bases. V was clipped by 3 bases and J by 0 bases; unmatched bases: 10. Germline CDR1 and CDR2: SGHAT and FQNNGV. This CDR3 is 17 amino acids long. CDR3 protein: CASSFPQGGNLNTEAFF. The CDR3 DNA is TGTGCCAGCAGCTTTCCTCAGGGGGGAAACCTGAACACTGAAGCTTTCTTT.

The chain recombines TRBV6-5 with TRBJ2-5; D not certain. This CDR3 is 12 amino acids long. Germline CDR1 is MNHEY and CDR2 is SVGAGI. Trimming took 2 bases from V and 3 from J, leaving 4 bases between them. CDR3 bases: TGTGCCAGCAGTTACGGGAAAGAGACCCAGTACTTC. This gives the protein CASSYGKETQYF.

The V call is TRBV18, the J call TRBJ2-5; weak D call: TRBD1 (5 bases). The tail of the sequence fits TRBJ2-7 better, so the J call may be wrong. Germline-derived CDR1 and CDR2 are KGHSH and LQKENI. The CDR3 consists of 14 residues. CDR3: CASTSGPPPYEQYF. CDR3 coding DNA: TGTGCCAGCACCTCAGGGCCCCCTCCCTACGAGCAGTACTTC.